The rows below give T cell receptor beta chains drawn from one sample of a study of patients and donors after allogeneic stem cell transplantation. Each CDR3 protein gets one entry after TCRdb re-called the RT-PCR reads with MiXCR. In the table there are hundreds of thousands of distinct CDR3 sequences, roughly 17% of which are singletons. The specimen sequenced was blood, either unsorted or a sorted T cell fraction (not recorded which). The receptors were gathered from a human donor who was either an allogeneic HSCT recipient or a stem cell or donor lymphocyte infusion donor (not recorded which). It is not recorded whose cells these are; they may come from a transplant donor. Both conserved end residues are part of each CDR3. A D gene is named only where the DNA matches it firmly. The listing skips clone size in some rows; elsewhere it reads once, few, many or a size class.

j_call v_call clone_size d_call cdr3_nt cdr3_aa
TRBJ2-1 TRBV5-1 few TRBD2 TGCGCCAGCAGCTTGGCCGGGGGCAGCGGGAGGGCCCGCTACAATGAGCAGTTCTTC CASSLAGGSGRARYNEQFF
TRBJ2-3 TRBV5-8 - - TGTGCCAGCAGCTTTAACAGGGTGGGCACAGATACGCAGTATTTT CASSFNRVGTDTQYF
TRBJ1-1 TRBV11-3 few - TGTGCCAGCAGCCAGAAGGGGTCTGAAGCTTTCTTT CASSQKGSEAFF
TRBJ1-2 TRBV13 few - TGTGCCAGCAGCTTAGGTAGCACCCCCTATGGCTACACCTTC CASSLGSTPYGYTF
TRBJ1-1 TRBV20-1 - - TGCAGTGTCAAAAAGCCTGGGAACACTGAAGCTTTCTTT CSVKKPGNTEAFF
TRBJ2-5 TRBV7-2 - TRBD2 TGTGCCAGCAGCCCGGGGGTAGCGGGGGGGGCCCAGTACTTC CASSPGVAGGAQYF
TRBJ2-4 TRBV4-1 - - TGCGCCAGCAGCCAAGAGAGTCTACGGAGATATCGCTTAGCCAAAAACATTCAGTACTTC CASSQESLRRYRLAKNIQYF
TRBJ2-7 TRBV12-3/TRBV12-4 many TRBD2 TGTGCCAGCAGCGGGACTAGCGGAACATACGAGCAGTACTTC CASSGTSGTYEQYF
TRBJ2-2 TRBV7-2 - - TGTGCCAGCAGCTTCGTGTGGGGGGCGGGCACCGGGGAGCTGTTTTTT CASSFVWGAGTGELFF
TRBJ2-3 TRBV5-1 many - TGTGCCAGCAGCTTAGGGACAAGCACAGATACGCAGTATTTT CASSLGTSTDTQYF
TRBJ1-3 TRBV6-5 few - TGTGCCAGCAGTTACTTCTCTGGAAACACCATATATTTT CASSYFSGNTIYF
TRBJ1-2 TRBV12-3/TRBV12-4 many - TGTGCCAGCAGTTCCTATGACGGCTATGGCTACACCTTC CASSSYDGYGYTF
TRBJ2-5 TRBV7-9 few - TGTGCCAGCAGCTTAGCGAGGATACAGCAAGAGACCCAGTACTTC CASSLARIQQETQYF
TRBJ2-1 TRBV7-8 - - TGTGCCAGCAGCTTAAGGCAGGCGGCCTACAATGAGCAGTTCTTC CASSLRQAAYNEQFF
TRBJ2-1 TRBV7-3 - TRBD2 TGTGCCAGCAGCTTAAAGCCGGGACTAGGAAATGAGCAGTTCTTC CASSLKPGLGNEQFF